Listed below are T cell receptor beta chains from one sample, sequenced in a study of CD8 T cells in Susac syndrome. TCRdb re-called the immunoSEQ multiplex PCR reads with MiXCR, one entry per CDR3 protein. This table holds 100,000 to 150,000 distinct CDR3 sequences, 90% to 95% found once. The sequenced material came from CD8+ T cells from PBMCs. These receptors originate from a human donor with multiple sclerosis. The CDR3 runs from the conserved cysteine through the conserved F or W. The D gene is left open where the match is weak. Some rows have no size entry. The others give once, few or many, or a class for an expanded clone.

>-|TRBJ1-5|-|TRBV25-1
TGTGCCAGCAGTGAACCGGGGCGGGGCTTGCATTTT
CASSEPGRGLHF
>-|TRBJ1-1|-|TRBV5-4
TGTGCCACCCGCGGGGGGCGCGGGACTTTCTTT
CATRGGRGTFF
>-|TRBJ1-1|-|TRBV6-4
TGTGCCAGCAGTGGCCTCCCAGGGTCGGAAATGAACACTGAAGCTTTCTTT
CASSGLPGSEMNTEAFF
>TRBD1|TRBJ1-2|-|TRBV7-9
TGTGCCAGCAGCGCCGACAGGGGCGATCCTAACTATGGCTACACCTTC
CASSADRGDPNYGYTF
>TRBD1|TRBJ2-1|-|TRBV24-1
TGTGCCACCAGTGGGGGGCAGGGGGCTTGGGATGAGCAGTTCTTC
CATSGGQGAWDEQFF
>TRBD2|TRBJ2-1|-|TRBV20-1
TGCAGTGCTAGAGATTCCTTCGGCCTAGCGGGGGCCCTAAGCTCCTACAATGAGCAGTTCTTC
CSARDSFGLAGALSSYNEQFF
>-|TRBJ1-1|-|TRBV9
TGTGCCAGCAGCCCCGGGGGGGCGATGAACACTGAAGCTTTCTTT
CASSPGGAMNTEAFF
>TRBD1|TRBJ1-1|-|TRBV5-6
TGTGCCAGCAGCATAACAGGGGGGGCTGAAGCTTTCTTT
CASSITGGAEAFF
>TRBD2|TRBJ2-2|-|TRBV7-9
TGTGCCAGCAGCGGTCTAGCGGGAGATCGAACCGGGGAGCTGTTTTTT
CASSGLAGDRTGELFF
>-|TRBJ2-7|-|TRBV9
TGTGCCAGCAGCGTAGCAGATCTCCTAAGTCACGAGCAGTACTTC
CASSVADLLSHEQYF
>-|TRBJ1-3|-|TRBV5-4
TGTGCCAGCAGCCGAGATCGGGGCTCTGGAAACACCATATATTTT
CASSRDRGSGNTIYF
>-|TRBJ2-1|-|TRBV9
TGTGCCAGCAGCGTAGGCTACAGGACAAAAGGTGCCTACAATGAGCAGTTCTTC
CASSVGYRTKGAYNEQFF
>TRBD1|TRBJ2-2|-|TRBV27
TGTGCCAGCAGTCATAGGACAGGTGATGCCGGGGAGCTGTTTTTT
CASSHRTGDAGELFF
>TRBD2|TRBJ2-4|once|TRBV4-1
TGCGCCAGCAGCACTACTAGCGGCAAAAACATTCAGTACTTC
CASSTTSGKNIQYF
>TRBD2|TRBJ2-1|-|TRBV7-2
TGTGCCAGCAGCTTAGTGTTAAGCGGGAGCTCTTGGGAGCAGTTCTTC
CASSLVLSGSSWEQFF
>TRBD2|TRBJ2-1|-|TRBV29-1
TGCAGCGTGTCCGGGACTAGCAATGAGCAGTTCTTC
CSVSGTSNEQFF
>TRBD2|TRBJ2-2|-|TRBV30
TGTGCCTGGAGTGGGTTGAACGGGAGGGGGACCGGGGAGCTGTTTTTT
CAWSGLNGRGTGELFF
>-|TRBJ2-6|once|TRBV7-9
TGTGCCAGCAGCTTAAACAGGGGAGGGTCTGGGGCCAACGTCCTGACTTTC
CASSLNRGGSGANVLTF
>-|TRBJ1-2|-|TRBV19
TGTGCCAGTAACCCTGGGGGAGGTGGCTATGGCTACACCTTC
CASNPGGGGYGYTF
>-|TRBJ2-1|-|TRBV6-4
TGTGCCAGCAGTGATGGACCCTACAATGAGCAGTTCTTC
CASSDGPYNEQFF
>-|TRBJ2-7|-|TRBV4-1
TGCGCCAGCAGCCAAGGGGGACTGGAACCTTACGAGCAGTACTTC
CASSQGGLEPYEQYF
>TRBD1|TRBJ2-5|once|TRBV4-1
TGCGCCAGCAGCCCAGGGACAGGGGGCGGAGAGACCCAGTACTTC
CASSPGTGGGETQYF
>TRBD1|TRBJ2-7|-|TRBV13
TGTGCCAGCAGCTTAGGGACAGGGGGTAATTACGAGCAGTACTTC
CASSLGTGGNYEQYF
>-|TRBJ1-2|-|TRBV2
TGTGCCAGCAGTGTGGGAGGGCGCCCCTATGGCTACACCTTC
CASSVGGRPYGYTF
>-|TRBJ2-7|-|TRBV29-1
TGCAGCGTTGAAGACAGGGGGGAGACCTACGAGCAGTACTTC
CSVEDRGETYEQYF
>-|TRBJ2-5|-|TRBV7-9
TGTGCCAGCAGCCGGCCCGGGTTTGAGGAGACCCAGTACTTC
CASSRPGFEETQYF
>-|TRBJ1-4|-|TRBV15
TGTGCCACCAGCGTAAGACAGCTCCCCGGTGAAAAACTGTTTTTT
CATSVRQLPGEKLFF
>-|TRBJ1-2|-|TRBV23-1
TGCGCCAGCTTCCCAGGAAGGGGCAGCCTCAACTATGGCTACACCTTC
CASFPGRGSLNYGYTF
>-|TRBJ2-4|-|TRBV28
TGTGCCACTCAAGGGTCCCCGGAAAACATTCAGTACTTC
CATQGSPENIQYF
>-|TRBJ2-1|-|TRBV13
TGTGCCATTCGTGAAAGCCTCACCCAGTTCTTC
CAIRESLTQFF
>-|TRBJ1-2|once|TRBV5-6
TGTGCCAGCAGCTTGCCCCCGGGGCGGGGATTCTATGGCTACACCTTC
CASSLPPGRGFYGYTF
>TRBD1|TRBJ2-5|once|TRBV10-3
TGTGCCATCAGTCATGCCGGGACAGGGAGGCAAGAGACCCAGTACTTC
CAISHAGTGRQETQYF
>-|TRBJ1-2|-|TRBV7-9
TGTGCCAGCAGTTTCTTGGCCGGGAGTAGGGGAAACTATGGCTACACCTTC
CASSFLAGSRGNYGYTF
>-|TRBJ2-6|-|TRBV5-1
TGCGCCAGCAGCTTGGATCGCTTAGGGGCTGGGGCCAACGTCCTGACTTTC
CASSLDRLGAGANVLTF
>TRBD1|TRBJ1-1|-|TRBV27
TGTGCCAGCAAGAACAGGGGGCTCGGCACTGAAGCTTTCTTT
CASKNRGLGTEAFF
>-|TRBJ1-2|-|TRBV6-5
TGTGCCAGCAGTTACGATAGAAAGATCGGCTACACCTTC
CASSYDRKIGYTF
>-|TRBJ2-1|-|TRBV3-1
TGTGCCAGCAGCCCCCCGGGGGGCCTAAATGAGCAGTTCTTC
CASSPPGGLNEQFF
>TRBD1|TRBJ1-1|-|TRBV4-1
TGCGCCAGCAGCCAAAGACAGGGGGCGCAGACTGAAGCTTTCTTT
CASSQRQGAQTEAFF
>TRBD2|TRBJ2-5|-|TRBV12-5
TGTGCTAGTGGACCCCCGGGACTAGCGGATCAAGAGACCCAGTACTTC
CASGPPGLADQETQYF
>-|TRBJ2-5|once|TRBV4-1
TGCGCCAGCAGCCAAATATACCGGGACCCCTGGGCCCAGTACTTC
CASSQIYRDPWAQYF